The T cell receptor (beta chain) under discussion was sequenced for a study of OX40 agonist ivuxolimab in advanced cancers. Study overall: All patients had ivuxolimab intravenously every 2 weeks at 0.01 to 10 mg/kg. The group had a mean age of around 60 years, ranged from about 20 to 85, and was 80% to 85% male. The study, taken as a whole, reports: At 0.1 to 3.0 mg/kg, CD4+ and CD8+ blood T cells expanded clonally by week 6.

For this clone: What it binds is unknown.

Trimming removed 1 base at V and 6 bases at J, with 11 bases between. The V gene's germline CDR1 is LNHNV and CDR2 YYDKDF (reference sequence). The CDR3 sequence is 14 residues long. Profiled with immunoSEQ multiplex PCR; TCRdb holds only in-frame clones, not every one. The table lists approximately 13,000 clones, roughly two thirds of them singletons, with more than 20% in the top ten. Sequencing used CD4+ or CD8+ T cells sorted from blood, obtained in a trial of the OX40 agonist ivuxolimab. The rearrangement links TRBV15 to TRBJ2-3; a possible D gene is TRBD1 (5 bases). The origin of this receptor is an adult with an advanced solid tumor such as melanoma, head and neck, liver or kidney cancer. The CDR3 loop is CATSRGRDGDTQYF. The CDR3, as DNA: TGTGCCACCAGCAGAGGCAGGGATGGGGATACGCAGTATTTT.